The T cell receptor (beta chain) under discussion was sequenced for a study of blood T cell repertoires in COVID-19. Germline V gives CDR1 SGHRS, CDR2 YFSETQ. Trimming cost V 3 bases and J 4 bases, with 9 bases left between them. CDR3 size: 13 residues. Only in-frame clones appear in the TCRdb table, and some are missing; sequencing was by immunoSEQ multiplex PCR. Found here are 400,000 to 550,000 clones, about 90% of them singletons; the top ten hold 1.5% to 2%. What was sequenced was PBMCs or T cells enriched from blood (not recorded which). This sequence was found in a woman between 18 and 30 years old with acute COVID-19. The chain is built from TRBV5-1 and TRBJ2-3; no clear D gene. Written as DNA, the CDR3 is TGCGCCAGCAGCTCCTCTGACTCAGATACGCAGTATTTT. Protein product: CASSSSDSDTQYF.